What follows are 23 T cell receptor beta chains derived from one specimen sequenced in a study of shared clonotypes between healthy human individuals. Sequenced by immunoSEQ multiplex PCR; TCRdb stores in-frame clones only, minus some. The sample has 400,000 to 500,000 clones, around 80% seen once; the top ten hold less than 15%. Sequencing input: PBMCs. The receptors were gathered from a woman in her 40s in good health. Some clones in this sample may be carry-over from other donors' samples.

As to this clone: Other DNA sequences from this sample encode an identical CDR3 as well. V gene TRBV30 combines with J gene TRBJ2-7; D is undetermined. The CDR3 length is 11 residues. V lost 0 bases to trimming and J lost 4 bases, with 4 bases between them. Germline CDR1 reads GTSNPN; CDR2 reads SVGIG (reference sequence). The CDR3 loop is CAWSVRYEQYF. CDR3 in DNA: TGTGCCTGGAGTGTAAGGTACGAGCAGTACTTC.

The genes are TRBV6-5 and TRBJ1-1; unclear D gene. The germline V gene encodes CDR1 MNHEY and CDR2 SVGAGI. The CDR3 is 13 amino acids. The V and J ends lost 0 bases and 0 bases respectively, with 2 bases between them. The CDR3 is CASSYSLNTEAFF. DNA of the CDR3: TGTGCCAGCAGTTACTCCTTGAACACTGAAGCTTTCTTT.

V and J are TRBV7-2 and TRBJ2-1; 7 bases map to TRBD2. J gave up 6 bases and V 1 base, and 3 bases lay outside the gene matches. The V gene's germline CDR1 is SGHTA and CDR2 FQGNSA. CDR3 size: 14 residues. CDR3 sequence reads: CASSLGTSANEQFF. The DNA for the CDR3 is TGTGCCAGCAGCTTAGGAACTAGCGCCAATGAGCAGTTCTTC.

The chain links TRBV28 to TRBJ2-4; no firm D call. The length of the CDR3 is 13 residues. Germline lookup yields CDR1 MDHEN and CDR2 SYDVKM. Trimming left V 1 base short and J 6 bases short, with 7 bases between. This CDR3 reads CASSLSGRNIQYF. The CDR3 DNA follows: TGTGCCAGCAGTTTATCAGGCAGAAACATTCAGTACTTC.

This chain uses TRBV6-6 with TRBJ1-6; D is undetermined. The CDR3 is 15 amino acids. Trimming stripped 2 bases from V and 0 bases from J, with 5 bases between. Germline loops: CDR1 MNHNY, CDR2 SVGAGI (reference sequence). The DNA of the CDR3 is TGTGCCAGCAGTTACGGCAGCTCCTATAATTCACCCCTCCACTTT. Translated: CASSYGSSYNSPLHF.

The J gene is TRBJ1-2, the V gene TRBV4-2, with a weak D call TRBD1 (5 bases). From germline, CDR1 is LGHNA and CDR2 YNFKEQ. The CDR3 extends over 15 amino acids. The ends were cut back, 2 bases at V and 3 bases at J, with 13 bases in the middle. CDR3 residues: CASSQPTAPDYGYTF. CDR3 DNA sequence: TGTGCCAGCAGCCAACCGACAGCGCCAGACTATGGCTACACCTTC.

The gene calls are TRBV5-1 and TRBJ2-6; TRBD1 agrees at 8 bases. Trimming removed 5 bases from V and 0 bases from J; junction bases left unmatched: 4. The CDR3 totals 16 residues. Germline V CDR1 and CDR2: SGHRS, YFSETQ. The CDR3 nucleotides are TGCGCCAGCAGTCCGGACAGGGCCTCTGGGGCCAACGTCCTGACTTTC. This codes for CASSPDRASGANVLTF.

The chain uses TRBV7-2 and TRBJ2-1; 9 bases map to TRBD2. V was pared by 2 bases and J by 5 bases, with 10 bases of the junction left unmatched. This CDR3 is built from 17 residues. Germline values: CDR1 SGHTA, CDR2 FQGNSA. This CDR3 reads CASSLRASGTRNNEQFF. DNA of the CDR3: TGTGCCAGCAGCTTAAGGGCTAGCGGGACGCGGAACAATGAGCAGTTCTTC. The full variable domain, in which reference TRBV7-2 and TRBJ2-1 provide the parts outside the CDR3, is GAGVSQSPSNKVTEKGKDVELRCDPISGHTALYWYRQSLGQGLEFLIYFQGNSAPDKSGLPSDRFSAERTGGSVSTLTIQRTQQEDSAVYLCASSLRASGTRNNEQFFGPGTRLTVL.

The genes are TRBV6-5 and TRBJ2-5, with 7 positions matching TRBD2. Per the germline V gene, CDR1 is MNHEY and CDR2 is SVGAGI. This CDR3 is 14 amino acids long. Trimming took 2 bases from V and 9 from J; bases not matched to a gene: 9. The CDR3 sequence is CASSYTQFGGSQYF. The CDR3 DNA reads as TGTGCCAGCAGTTACACCCAATTCGGGGGGTCCCAGTACTTC.

The V gene is TRBV4-2, the J gene TRBJ2-3; D not resolved. The CDR3 has 16 amino acids. V lost 1 base to trimming and J lost 3 bases, with 14 bases between them. The V gene's germline CDR1 is LGHNA and CDR2 YNFKEQ. CDR3 sequence: CASSQVPTATTDTQYF. The CDR3 DNA sequence: TGTGCCAGCAGCCAAGTCCCGACTGCGACGACAGATACGCAGTATTTT.

The chain uses TRBV15 and TRBJ2-7, with D possibly TRBD2 on 5 matching bases. Per the germline V gene, CDR1 is LNHNV and CDR2 is YYDKDF (reference sequence). The CDR3 loop spans 15 amino acids. V lost 0 bases and J 2 bases, leaving 11 bases between the germline ends. The CDR3 spells CATSREGAATYEQYF. Written as DNA, the CDR3 is TGTGCCACCAGCAGAGAGGGAGCGGCCACCTACGAGCAGTACTTC.

The chain employs TRBV23-1 and TRBJ2-2; D unclear. TRBV23-1 qualifies as an ORF whose function is uncertain. Trimming took 0 bases from V and 4 from J, leaving 15 bases between them. This CDR3 is 17 amino acids long. CDR3 nucleotides: TGCGCCAGCAGTCAATCCCTGGGGAAGGCAGGCACCGGGGAGCTGTTTTTT. The encoded protein is CASSQSLGKAGTGELFF.

The rearrangement uses TRBV20-1 and TRBJ2-1, with D maybe TRBD2 (5 bases). Germline V gives CDR1 DFQATT, CDR2 SNEGSKA (reference sequence). V was shortened by 8 bases and J by 8 bases, with 13 bases between the two germline ends. The CDR3 sequence is 11 residues long. Here the CDR3 reads CSIGLRDEQFF. CDR3 bases: TGCAGTATCGGACTCCGCGATGAGCAGTTCTTC.

The chain combines TRBV9 with TRBJ1-1; D remains ambiguous. From germline, CDR1 is SGDLS and CDR2 YYNGEE. The CDR3 extends over 12 amino acids. V lost 4 bases and J 7 bases, leaving 11 bases between the germline ends. DNA for the CDR3: TGTGCCAGCAGCCCCTCCAGTCATGAAGCTTTCTTT. It yields the protein CASSPSSHEAFF.

This chain links TRBV5-4 with TRBJ2-3; D not certain. V was cut by 4 bases and J by 4 bases, with 13 bases left in between. The CDR3 has 14 amino acids. Germline loops: CDR1 SGHNT, CDR2 YYREEE (reference sequence). CDR3 in amino acids: CASSPYQNSDTQYF. The CDR3 DNA reads as TGTGCCAGCAGCCCATACCAGAATTCAGATACGCAGTATTTT.

The chain is built from TRBV28 and TRBJ2-7; D assignment may be TRBD1 or TRBD2 (5 bases each). The V end was cut by 5 bases, the J end by 12 bases, with 20 bases between. Germline CDR1 and CDR2: MDHEN and SYDVKM. This CDR3 spans 13 amino acids. This CDR3 is CASSTGPLGERYF. The CDR3 DNA sequence: TGTGCCAGCAGTACGGGACCTCTTGGCGAGAGGTACTTC.

The chain recombines TRBV7-2 with TRBJ2-7, with unresolved D. CDR3 length: 14 residues. Looked up from germline, CDR1 is SGHTA and CDR2 is FQGNSA. V was pared by 0 bases and J by 5 bases, with 11 bases between. CDR3 sequence (DNA): TGTGCCAGCAGCTTAGCGGGAAGGGCGGACGAGCAGTACTTC. Protein: CASSLAGRADEQYF.

The chain recombines TRBV5-1 with TRBJ2-2; D unclear. V was cut by 0 bases and J by 1 base, with 7 bases left in between. Per germline, CDR1 SGHRS and CDR2 YFSETQ. This CDR3 has 15 amino acids. CDR3: CASSLAVGNTGELFF. The CDR3 DNA is TGCGCCAGCAGCTTGGCCGTGGGGAACACCGGGGAGCTGTTTTTT. The whole variable domain, filled in from reference TRBV5-1 and TRBJ2-2, reads KAGVTQTPRYLIKTRGQQVTLSCSPISGHRSVSWYQQTPGQGLQFLFEYFSETQRNKGNFPGRFSGRQFSNSRSEMNVSTLELGDSALYLCASSLAVGNTGELFFGEGSRLTVL.

The rearrangement uses TRBV9 and TRBJ2-1, with 8 bases that match TRBD2. The CDR3 sequence is 16 residues long. From germline, CDR1 is SGDLS and CDR2 YYNGEE. The V and J ends lost 3 bases and 4 bases, in that order; junction bases with no gene match: 9. CDR3 loop: CASSDEMAGGYNEQFF. In DNA, the CDR3 is TGTGCCAGCAGCGACGAAATGGCGGGAGGTTACAATGAGCAGTTCTTC.

The chain is built from TRBV21-1 and TRBJ1-2. TRBV21-1 represents a pseudogene. The CDR3 has 13 residues. The chain's CDR3 is CASSTPGDSPDTF. For the CDR3, the DNA is TGTGCCAGCAGCACCCCTGGGGACTCTCCTGACACCTTC.

The chain employs TRBV29-1 and TRBJ1-1; 7 nucleotides match TRBD1. Germline V gene data show CDR1 as SQVTM and CDR2 as ANQGSEA. The CDR3 loop spans 15 amino acids. With 6 bases clipped from V and 3 bases from J, the junction kept 13 bases outside the gene matches. Here the CDR3 reads CSVHRQGPWDTEAFF. DNA of the CDR3: TGCAGCGTCCACAGACAGGGCCCCTGGGACACTGAAGCTTTCTTT.

The chain carries TRBV4-1 and TRBJ1-2, with D uncertain. CDR3 length equals 14 residues. Trimming pared 1 base from V and 2 bases from J, leaving 8 bases between. In germline, CDR1 is MGHRA, CDR2 YSYEKL. The CDR3 DNA follows: TGCGCCAGCAGCCAAGTGCAGGCGAACTATGGCTACACCTTC. This codes for CASSQVQANYGYTF.

Of note for this clone: This same CDR3 is encoded by further DNA sequences in the sample. This chain connects TRBV6-4 to TRBJ2-1, with D possibly TRBD1 on 6 matching bases. CDR3 length: 14 amino acids. The V gene lost 4 bases and the J gene lost 8 bases, with 15 bases spanning the gap. The germline CDR1 and CDR2 sequences are MRHNA and SNTAGT. The CDR3 DNA sequence: TGTGCCAGCAGTGGGGGGCTAGCTGGGGATGAGCAGTTCTTC. The encoded protein is CASSGGLAGDEQFF.